Shown below are 7 T cell receptor beta chains from a single sample sequenced in a study of blood T cell repertoires in COVID-19. Clones were sequenced by immunoSEQ multiplex PCR, and TCRdb holds only the in-frame ones, with some missing. The table has about 210,000 clones, 89% seen once. The sample taken for sequencing was peripheral blood. The origin of the receptors is a woman aged 40 to 50 with acute or convalescent COVID-19.

The chain carries TRBV5-4 and TRBJ2-7, with D maybe TRBD1 (6 bases). CDR1 and CDR2 from the germline V gene are SGHNT and YYREEE (reference sequence). Trimming pared 4 bases from V and 13 bases from J, leaving 15 bases between. The CDR3 contains 11 residues. In DNA, the CDR3 is TGTGCCAGCAGCCCACAGGGAAGGCGTTACGTC. It translates to CASSPQGRRYV.

The chain links TRBV9 to TRBJ2-1; TRBD2 matches 7 bases. Germline CDR1 is SGDLS and CDR2 is YYNGEE. V lost 3 bases, J lost 3 bases, and 15 bases stayed unmatched. This CDR3 spans 18 amino acids. DNA for the CDR3: TGTGCCAGCAGCGAGTGGCTTGGGGGGGACGGCCTCTACAATGAGCAGTTCTTC. It encodes CASSEWLGGDGLYNEQFF. Together with reference TRBV9 and TRBJ2-1, the CDR3 gives the full variable domain: DSGVTQTPKHLITATGQRVTLRCSPRSGDLSVYWYQQSLDQGLQFLIQYYNGEERAKGNILERFSAQQFPDLHSELNLSSLELGDSALYFCASSEWLGGDGLYNEQFFGPGTRLTVL.

J is TRBJ1-2 and V is TRBV2; perhaps TRBD1 as D (5 bases). The CDR3 is made up of 13 amino acids. The V end was cut by 3 bases, the J end by 7 bases, with 12 bases between. Germline V CDR1 and CDR2: SNHLY, FYNNEI. CDR3 DNA sequence: TGTGCCAGCAGTGACGTATTCAGGGTTGGCTACACCTTC. Translating it yields CASSDVFRVGYTF.

The genes are TRBV3-1 (or the pseudogene TRBV3-2) and TRBJ1-3; no clear D gene. V lost 2 bases, J lost 2 bases, and 7 bases lay in between. Germline CDR1 reads LGHDT; CDR2 reads YNNKEL (reference sequence). This CDR3 region has 14 residues. CDR3 nucleotide sequence: TGTGCCAGCAGCCAACGACAAACTGGAAACACCATATATTTT. Its translation is CASSQRQTGNTIYF.

V usage is TRBV30 and J usage is TRBJ1-6; TRBD1 matches at 7 bases. V gave up 2 bases and J gave up 0 bases; unmatched junction bases: 7. The germline gives CDR1 GTSNPN, CDR2 SVGIG (reference sequence). The length of the CDR3 is 17 residues. Here the CDR3 reads CAWSRDRVPSYNSPLHF. The CDR3 DNA is TGTGCCTGGAGTAGAGACAGGGTTCCCTCCTATAATTCACCCCTCCACTTT.

The genes are TRBV15 and TRBJ2-1; TRBD2 matches 10 bases. V was clipped by 5 bases and J by 4 bases; unmatched bases: 5. The CDR3 spans 15 residues. Germline loops: CDR1 LNHNV, CDR2 YYDKDF (reference sequence). The CDR3 coding sequence is TGTGCCACCAGCGGAGCGGGGGGGCTTTACAATGAGCAGTTCTTC. Protein: CATSGAGGLYNEQFF.

This clone was seen a single time. CDR3 residues: CASSTRQGASRQYF. In DNA, the CDR3 is TGTGCCAGCAGCACTAGACAGGGGGCGTCACGACAGTACTTC. V is TRBV5-6 and J is TRBJ2-5; 10 bases map to TRBD1. The V gene's germline CDR1 is SGHDT and CDR2 YYEEEE. V was pared by 4 bases and J by 11 bases, with 11 bases of the junction left unmatched. The CDR3 runs 14 residues.